The next 2 T cell receptor beta chains were all read from a single sample in a study of breast tumors, draining lymph nodes, adjacent tissues. TCRdb independently ran MiXCR on the multiplex PCR reads; one entry per CDR3 protein. The repertoire holds fewer than 250,000 distinct CDR3 sequences, about 30% seen once, with roughly 1.3% in the top ten. Axillary draining lymph nodes of breast cancer patients supplied the node samples. Sequencing input: axillary lymph node tissue. The receptors were sampled from a female donor with breast cancer. Some clones in this sample may be carry-over from other donors' samples.

This chain uses TRBV20-1 with TRBJ2-7; TRBD1 matches 11 bases. V dropped 6 bases and J dropped 6; count of bases not matched to a gene: 10. The CDR3 contains 14 residues. Germline CDR1 and CDR2: DFQATT and SNEGSKA (reference sequence). CDR3 sequence reads: CSARPLDRGREQYF. DNA for the CDR3: TGCAGTGCCAGGCCCCTGGACAGGGGGCGCGAGCAGTACTTC.

This clonotype was recorded at least ten times. This chain joins TRBV2 and TRBJ1-2, with 9 bases identical to TRBD1. There are 14 residues in the CDR3. Germline V gene sequence: CDR1 SNHLY, CDR2 FYNNEI. The ends lost 9 bases at V and 3 bases at J; junction bases unmatched: 8. The CDR3 nucleotides are TGTGCCAGATTCACACAGGGGGCGGACTATGGCTACACCTTC. Protein sequence: CARFTQGADYGYTF.